Shown below are 10 T cell receptor beta chains from a single sample sequenced in a study of blood T cell repertoires in COVID-19. Clones were read by immunoSEQ multiplex PCR, and TCRdb kept only the in-frame ones, dropping some. The sample contains approximately 230,000 clones, approximately 90% of which appear only once. The sample was peripheral blood. The receptor source for this set is a man aged 25-45 years who had recovered from COVID-19.

This sequence joins TRBV23-1 and TRBJ2-5, with TRBD1 as a possible D gene (6 bases). TRBV23-1 is assigned to the ORF class and has an uncertain function. The V end lost 4 bases, the J end lost 4 bases, and 13 bases lay between the germline ends. This CDR3 comprises 14 residues. CDR3 region: CASSPLGAPETQYF. The CDR3 DNA follows: TGCGCCAGCAGTCCCCTGGGGGCCCCAGAGACCCAGTACTTC.

CDR3: CASGSWSPEKLFF. In nucleotides, the CDR3 is TGTGCCAGTGGCTCGTGGTCTCCTGAAAAACTGTTTTTT. The gene calls are TRBV19 and TRBJ1-4; no clear D gene. Germline CDR1 reads LNHDA; CDR2 reads SQIVND (reference sequence). The CDR3 extends over 13 amino acids. Trimming stripped 8 bases from V and 7 bases from J, with 14 bases between.

The chain is built from TRBV6-5 and TRBJ1-6, with 11 nucleotides matching TRBD1. Germline trimming cut 0 bases from V and 14 bases from J; bases unmatched to any gene: 9. The germline V gene encodes CDR1 MNHEY and CDR2 SVGAGI. The CDR3 has 16 residues. This chain's CDR3 is CASSYSRTGGLVALHF. The DNA for the CDR3 is TGTGCCAGCAGTTACTCGAGGACAGGGGGCTTGGTGGCCCTCCACTTT.

V usage is TRBV7-6 and J usage is TRBJ2-1; weak D call: TRBD1 (6 bases). V dropped 6 bases and J dropped 7 bases, with 19 bases sitting between them. Germline V gives CDR1 SGHVS, CDR2 FNYEAQ. The CDR3 runs to 15 residues. CDR3 DNA sequence: TGTGCCAGCAGGGTCGACCAGGGGAGTCCGAATGAGCAGTTCTTC. This translates into CASRVDQGSPNEQFF.

V and J are TRBV18 and TRBJ2-3; TRBD1 matches at 7 bases. This CDR3 is 14 amino acids long. Germline CDR1 KGHSH, CDR2 LQKENI. V lost 3 bases, J lost 2 bases, and 2 bases stayed unmatched. The CDR3 nucleotides read TGTGCCAGCTCACCGACAGGGACCACAGATACGCAGTATTTT. Its protein product is CASSPTGTTDTQYF.

The chain carries TRBV6-6 and TRBJ2-1; TRBD2 is a possible D gene (7 bases). The CDR3 runs to 16 residues. Deletions cut 4 bases from V and 3 bases from J, with 16 bases between. Germline loops: CDR1 MNHNY, CDR2 SVGAGI (reference sequence). The CDR3 bases are TGTGCCAGCAGTTCCACCGGGGAGGGGGGCTACAATGAGCAGTTCTTC. Protein sequence: CASSSTGEGGYNEQFF.

V is TRBV7-2 and J is TRBJ2-3, with 7 bases lining up with TRBD2. CDR3 size: 14 residues. With 4 bases clipped from V and 3 bases from J, the junction kept 4 bases outside the gene matches. Germline V lookup: CDR1 SGHTA, CDR2 FQGNSA. Here the CDR3 DNA reads TGTGCCAGCAGCTCCGAGCGGGGAACAGATACGCAGTATTTT. Its translation: CASSSERGTDTQYF.

This chain connects TRBV12-3 or TRBV12-4 to TRBJ1-4; D unclear. This CDR3 spans 13 amino acids. The V end was cut by 4 bases, the J end by 11 bases, with 14 bases between. CDR3 DNA: TGTGCCAGCAGTTCGGTTCCGGCGGGGAAACTGTTTTTT. Its translation: CASSSVPAGKLFF.

The CDR3 DNA is TGTGCCAGCAGGTTTAACCGAGCGAATAGCAATCAGCCCCAGCATTTT. Translating it yields CASRFNRANSNQPQHF. V usage is TRBV6-6 and J usage is TRBJ1-5; D remains unclear. The CDR3 extends over 16 amino acids. V lost 6 bases, J lost 0 bases, and 15 bases lay in between. CDR1 MNHNY and CDR2 SVGAGI come from the germline V gene (reference sequence).

The chain carries TRBV19 and TRBJ1-2, with TRBD1 as a possible D gene (5 bases). V lost 6 bases, J lost 0 bases, and 8 bases lay in between. The germline gives CDR1 LNHDA, CDR2 SQIVND (reference sequence). The CDR3 totals 13 residues. The CDR3 region is CASRQDTNYGYTF. The DNA for the CDR3 is TGTGCCAGTAGACAGGACACTAACTATGGCTACACCTTC.